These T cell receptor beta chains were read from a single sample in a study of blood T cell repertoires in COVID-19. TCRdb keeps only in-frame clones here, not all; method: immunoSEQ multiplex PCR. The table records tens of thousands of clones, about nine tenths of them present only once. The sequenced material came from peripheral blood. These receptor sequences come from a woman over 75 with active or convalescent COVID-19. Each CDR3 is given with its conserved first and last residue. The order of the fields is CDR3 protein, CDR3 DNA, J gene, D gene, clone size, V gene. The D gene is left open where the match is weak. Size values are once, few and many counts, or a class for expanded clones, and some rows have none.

CASSPRTGEETQYF,TGTGCCAGCAGCCCCCGGACAGGGGAAGAGACCCAGTACTTC,TRBJ2-5,TRBD1,NA,TRBV7-2
CASRKDGGWNTEAFF,TGTGCCAGCAGGAAAGATGGGGGGTGGAACACTGAAGCTTTCTTT,TRBJ1-1,NA,NA,TRBV6-5
CAISEELGAARGVYNEQFF,TGTGCCATCAGTGAGGAGCTGGGGGCTGCTCGGGGGGTCTACAATGAGCAGTTCTTC,TRBJ2-1,NA,once,TRBV10-3
CASSLSGTGDGYTF,TGTGCCAGCAGCTTAAGTGGGACAGGGGACGGCTACACCTTC,TRBJ1-2,TRBD1,NA,TRBV7-2
CASSQGLAYANTGELFF,TGTGCCAGCAGCCAGGGACTAGCGTACGCGAACACCGGGGAGCTGTTTTTT,TRBJ2-2,TRBD2,NA,TRBV7-3
CATSRLAGSTTDTQYF,TGTGCCACCAGCAGATTAGCGGGTTCTACCACAGATACGCAGTATTTT,TRBJ2-3,TRBD2,NA,TRBV15
CAGTSSYEQYF,TGTGCCGGGACAAGCTCCTACGAGCAGTACTTC,TRBJ2-7,NA,once,TRBV2
CASSFRVVGLAKNIQYF,TGTGCCAGCAGCTTTCGGGTGGTGGGACTCGCCAAAAACATTCAGTACTTC,TRBJ2-4,NA,once,TRBV11-2
CASTTTSGGSETQYF,TGTGCCAGCACCACGACTAGCGGGGGTTCGGAGACCCAGTACTTC,TRBJ2-5,TRBD2,NA,TRBV14
CASSPSTGAFSPLHF,TGTGCCAGCAGTCCGTCAACAGGGGCATTTTCACCCCTCCACTTT,TRBJ1-6,TRBD1,NA,TRBV6-5
CASSLTGGNNEQFF,TGTGCCAGCAGTTTAACCGGGGGGAATAATGAGCAGTTCTTC,TRBJ2-1,TRBD2,NA,TRBV28
CASSQNWASSSGNTIYF,TGTGCCAGCAGCCAAAACTGGGCGTCCAGCTCTGGAAACACCATATATTTT,TRBJ1-3,NA,few,TRBV3-1/TRBV3-2
CASSSGPGQLHQPQHF,TGTGCCAGCAGCTCAGGTCCGGGACAGCTACATCAGCCCCAGCATTTT,TRBJ1-5,TRBD1,few,TRBV7-9
CASGGQGGYQPQHF,TGTGCCAGCGGGGGACAGGGGGGTTATCAGCCCCAGCATTTT,TRBJ1-5,TRBD1,NA,TRBV19
CASTIRRTGTLYAFF,TGTGCCAGCACCATCCGGAGGACAGGGACCCTTTATGCTTTCTTT,TRBJ1-1,TRBD1,once,TRBV28
CATSGRDRNYNEQFF,TGTGCCACCAGTGGCCGGGACAGGAACTACAATGAGCAGTTCTTC,TRBJ2-1,TRBD1,NA,TRBV24-1